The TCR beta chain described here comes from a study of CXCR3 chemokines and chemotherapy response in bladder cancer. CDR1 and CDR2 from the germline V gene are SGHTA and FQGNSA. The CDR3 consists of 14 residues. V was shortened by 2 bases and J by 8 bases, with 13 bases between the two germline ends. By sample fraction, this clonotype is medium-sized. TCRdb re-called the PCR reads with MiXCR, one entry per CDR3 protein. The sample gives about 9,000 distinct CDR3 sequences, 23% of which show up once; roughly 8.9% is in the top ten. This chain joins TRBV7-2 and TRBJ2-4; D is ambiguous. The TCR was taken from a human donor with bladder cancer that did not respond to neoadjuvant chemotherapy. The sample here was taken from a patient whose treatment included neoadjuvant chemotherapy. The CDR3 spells CASSLRPSLDIQYF. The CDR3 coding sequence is TGTGCCAGCAGCTTACGGCCGAGCTTGGACATTCAGTACTTC.